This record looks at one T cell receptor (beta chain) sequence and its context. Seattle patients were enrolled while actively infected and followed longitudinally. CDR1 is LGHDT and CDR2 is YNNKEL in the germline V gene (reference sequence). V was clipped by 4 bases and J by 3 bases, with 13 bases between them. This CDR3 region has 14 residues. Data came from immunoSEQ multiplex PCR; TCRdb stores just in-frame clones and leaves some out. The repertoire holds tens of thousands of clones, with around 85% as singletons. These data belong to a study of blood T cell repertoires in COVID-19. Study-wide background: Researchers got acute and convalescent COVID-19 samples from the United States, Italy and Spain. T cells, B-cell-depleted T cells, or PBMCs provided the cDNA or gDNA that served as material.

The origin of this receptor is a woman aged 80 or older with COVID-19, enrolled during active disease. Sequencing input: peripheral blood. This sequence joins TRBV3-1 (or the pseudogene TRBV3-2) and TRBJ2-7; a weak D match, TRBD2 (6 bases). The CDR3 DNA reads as TGTGCCAGCAGCCTTAGCGGAACTAGCTACGAGCAGTACTTC. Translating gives CASSLSGTSYEQYF.